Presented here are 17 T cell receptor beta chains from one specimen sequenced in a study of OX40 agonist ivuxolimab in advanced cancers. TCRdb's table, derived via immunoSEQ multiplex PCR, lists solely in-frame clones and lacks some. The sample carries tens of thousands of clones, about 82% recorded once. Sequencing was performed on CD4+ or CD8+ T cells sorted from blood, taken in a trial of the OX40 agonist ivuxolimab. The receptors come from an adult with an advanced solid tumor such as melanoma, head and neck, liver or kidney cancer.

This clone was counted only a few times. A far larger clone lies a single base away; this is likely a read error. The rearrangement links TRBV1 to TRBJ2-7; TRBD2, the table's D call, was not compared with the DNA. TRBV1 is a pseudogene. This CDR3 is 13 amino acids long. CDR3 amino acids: CTSSLQNRDEQYF. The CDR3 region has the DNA TGCACCAGCAGCCTTCAGAACCGGGACGAGCAGTACTTC.

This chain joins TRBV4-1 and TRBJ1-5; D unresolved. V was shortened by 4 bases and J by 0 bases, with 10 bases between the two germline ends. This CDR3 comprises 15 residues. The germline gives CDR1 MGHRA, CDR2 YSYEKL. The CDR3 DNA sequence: TGCGCCAGCAGCCTGGCTCCGGATAGCAATCAGCCCCAGCATTTT. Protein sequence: CASSLAPDSNQPQHF.

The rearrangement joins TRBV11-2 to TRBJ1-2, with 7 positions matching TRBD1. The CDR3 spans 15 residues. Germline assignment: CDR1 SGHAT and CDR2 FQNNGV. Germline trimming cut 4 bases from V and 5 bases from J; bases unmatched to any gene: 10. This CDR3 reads CASSYDDRDFYGYTF. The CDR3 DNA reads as TGTGCCAGCAGCTACGACGACAGGGATTTTTATGGCTACACCTTC.

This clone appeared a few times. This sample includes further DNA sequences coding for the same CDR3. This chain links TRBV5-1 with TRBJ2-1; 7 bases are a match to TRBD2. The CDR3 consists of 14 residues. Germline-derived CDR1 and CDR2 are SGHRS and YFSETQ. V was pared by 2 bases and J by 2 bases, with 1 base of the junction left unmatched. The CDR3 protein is CASSFSGAYNEQFF. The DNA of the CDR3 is TGCGCCAGCAGCTTCAGCGGGGCCTACAATGAGCAGTTCTTC.

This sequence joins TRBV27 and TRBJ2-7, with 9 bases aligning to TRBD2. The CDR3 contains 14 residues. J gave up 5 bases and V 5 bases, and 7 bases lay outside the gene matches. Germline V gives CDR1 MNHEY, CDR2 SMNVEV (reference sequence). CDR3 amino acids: CASSPGRLADEQYF. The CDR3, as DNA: TGTGCCAGCAGTCCTGGACGACTAGCGGACGAGCAGTACTTC.

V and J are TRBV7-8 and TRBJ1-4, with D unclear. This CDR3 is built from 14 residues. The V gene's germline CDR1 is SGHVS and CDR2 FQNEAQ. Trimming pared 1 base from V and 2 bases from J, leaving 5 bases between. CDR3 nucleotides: TGTGCCAGCAGCTTAGTACAGACTAATGAAAAACTGTTTTTT. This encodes CASSLVQTNEKLFF.

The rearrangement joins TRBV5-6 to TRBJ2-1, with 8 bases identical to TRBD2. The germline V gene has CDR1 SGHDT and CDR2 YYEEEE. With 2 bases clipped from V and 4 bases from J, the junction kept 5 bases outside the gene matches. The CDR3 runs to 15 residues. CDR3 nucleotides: TGTGCCAGCAGCTTCGAAGCGGGAGAATACAATGAGCAGTTCTTC. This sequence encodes CASSFEAGEYNEQFF.

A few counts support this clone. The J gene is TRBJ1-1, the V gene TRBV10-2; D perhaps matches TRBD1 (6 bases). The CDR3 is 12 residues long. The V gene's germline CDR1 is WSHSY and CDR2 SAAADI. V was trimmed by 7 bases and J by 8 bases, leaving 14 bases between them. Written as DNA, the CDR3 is TGCGCCAGCACCGAGGCAGGGGTGGAAGCTTTCTTT. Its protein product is CASTEAGVEAFF.

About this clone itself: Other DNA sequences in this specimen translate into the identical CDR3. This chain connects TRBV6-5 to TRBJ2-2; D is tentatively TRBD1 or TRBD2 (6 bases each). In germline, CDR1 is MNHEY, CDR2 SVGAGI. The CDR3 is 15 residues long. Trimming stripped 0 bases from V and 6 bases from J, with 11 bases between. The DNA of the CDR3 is TGTGCCAGCAGTTACTCGACAGGCGGGGCCGGGGAGCTGTTTTTT. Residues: CASSYSTGGAGELFF.

CDR3 bases: TGTGCCATCAGTAGCTCCTACAATGAGCAGTTCTTC. Translated: CAISSSYNEQFF. This chain connects TRBV10-3 to TRBJ2-1; D call uncertain. The germline V gene has CDR1 ENHRY and CDR2 SYGVKD. The CDR3 extends over 12 amino acids. V lost 5 bases to trimming and J lost 0 bases, with 2 bases between them.

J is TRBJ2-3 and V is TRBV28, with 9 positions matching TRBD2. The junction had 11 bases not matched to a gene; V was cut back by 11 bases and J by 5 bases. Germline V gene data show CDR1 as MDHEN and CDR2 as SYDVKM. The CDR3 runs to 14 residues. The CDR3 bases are TGTGCCGCAAAGGCGGGAGGGCTAGTAGATACGCAGTATTTT. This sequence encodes CAAKAGGLVDTQYF.

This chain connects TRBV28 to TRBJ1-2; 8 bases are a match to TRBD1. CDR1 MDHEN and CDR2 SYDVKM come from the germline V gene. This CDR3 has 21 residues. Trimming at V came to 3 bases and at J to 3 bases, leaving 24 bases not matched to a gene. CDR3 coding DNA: TGTGCCAGCAGTTTTCTCGTCCCGGGACAGGCACGAAATGATATCGACTATGGCTACACCTTC. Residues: CASSFLVPGQARNDIDYGYTF.

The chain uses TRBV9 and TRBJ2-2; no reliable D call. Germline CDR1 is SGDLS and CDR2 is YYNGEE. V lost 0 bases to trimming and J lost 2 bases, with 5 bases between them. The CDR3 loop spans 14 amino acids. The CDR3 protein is CASSVGPNTGELFF. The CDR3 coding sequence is TGTGCCAGCAGCGTAGGACCAAACACCGGGGAGCTGTTTTTT.

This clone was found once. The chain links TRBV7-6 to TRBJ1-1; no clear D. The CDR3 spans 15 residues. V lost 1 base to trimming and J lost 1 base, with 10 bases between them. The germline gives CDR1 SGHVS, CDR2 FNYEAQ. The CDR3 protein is CASSLGGYPNTEAFF. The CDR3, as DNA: TGTGCCAGCAGCTTAGGAGGCTACCCGAACACTGAAGCTTTCTTT.

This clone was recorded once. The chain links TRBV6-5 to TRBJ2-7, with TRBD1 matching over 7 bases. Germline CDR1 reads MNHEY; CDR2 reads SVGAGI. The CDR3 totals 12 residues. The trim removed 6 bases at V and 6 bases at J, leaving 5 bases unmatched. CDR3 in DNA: TGTGCCAGCAGCCAGGACAGGTCCGAGCAGTACTTC. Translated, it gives CASSQDRSEQYF.

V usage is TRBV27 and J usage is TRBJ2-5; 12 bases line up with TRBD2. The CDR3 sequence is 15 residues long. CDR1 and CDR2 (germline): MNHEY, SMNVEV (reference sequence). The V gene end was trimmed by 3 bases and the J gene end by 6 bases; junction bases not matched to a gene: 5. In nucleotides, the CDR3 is TGTGCCAGCAGTTTGACTAGCGGGAGAACTAAGACCCAGTACTTC. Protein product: CASSLTSGRTKTQYF.

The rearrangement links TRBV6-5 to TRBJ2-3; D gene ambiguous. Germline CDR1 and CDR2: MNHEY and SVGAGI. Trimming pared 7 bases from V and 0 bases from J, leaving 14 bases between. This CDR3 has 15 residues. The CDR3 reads CASKRWTTSTDTQYF. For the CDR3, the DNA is TGTGCCAGCAAGCGTTGGACGACTAGCACAGATACGCAGTATTTT.